Presented here are 24 T cell receptor beta chains from one specimen sequenced in a study of blood T cell repertoires in COVID-19. The repertoire was sequenced with immunoSEQ multiplex PCR; TCRdb's copy has only in-frame clones and lacks some. This table holds 250,000 to 350,000 clones, around nine tenths found once. The specimen was peripheral blood. These receptors were obtained from a woman aged 25 to 39 with COVID-19, enrolled during active disease.

The chain carries TRBV7-8 and TRBJ1-3, with unresolved D. Trimming left V 3 bases short and J 2 bases short, with 8 bases between. Germline CDR1 is SGHVS and CDR2 is FQNEAQ. CDR3 length: 14 amino acids. CDR3 sequence reads: CASSFEGTGNTIYF. CDR3 DNA sequence: TGTGCCAGCAGCTTCGAGGGAACTGGAAACACCATATATTTT.

The V and J genes are TRBV30 and TRBJ1-5; 9 nucleotides align to TRBD1. The germline CDR1 and CDR2 sequences are GTSNPN and SVGIG (reference sequence). CDR3 length equals 15 residues. V gave up 4 bases and J gave up 4 bases; unmatched junction bases: 8. The chain's CDR3 is CAWKQGALGNQPQHF. As DNA, the CDR3 is TGTGCCTGGAAACAGGGGGCGCTCGGTAATCAGCCCCAGCATTTT.

V is TRBV7-2 and J is TRBJ2-7; TRBD2 might be the D (6 bases). The ends were cut back, 1 base at V and 2 bases at J, with 12 bases in the middle. The CDR3 length is 15 residues. The V gene's germline CDR1 is SGHTA and CDR2 FQGNSA. CDR3 loop: CASSLGRGTAYEQYF. The CDR3 DNA is TGTGCCAGCAGCTTAGGTCGAGGGACTGCCTACGAGCAGTACTTC.

V is TRBV5-1 and J is TRBJ1-6, with D possibly matching TRBD1 (6 bases). CDR1 is SGHRS and CDR2 is YFSETQ in the germline V gene. Trimming took off 0 bases at V and 10 bases at J, with 14 bases between the two ends. The CDR3 has 15 amino acids. The CDR3 DNA is TGCGCCAGCAGCTTGGGGCGAGTCCAGGGGTCACCCCTCCACTTT. Translating it yields CASSLGRVQGSPLHF.

In nucleotides, the CDR3 is TGCGCCAGCACCCAGTGGGAGTGGGGCACAGATACGCAGTATTTT. Translated: CASTQWEWGTDTQYF. The chain is built from TRBV5-1 and TRBJ2-3; possibly TRBD2 for D (5 bases). The CDR3 extends over 15 amino acids. The germline CDR1 and CDR2 sequences are SGHRS and YFSETQ. Trimming took off 6 bases at V and 1 base at J, with 15 bases between the two ends. Full variable domain (outside the CDR3, taken from reference TRBV5-1 and TRBJ2-3): KAGVTQTPRYLIKTRGQQVTLSCSPISGHRSVSWYQQTPGQGLQFLFEYFSETQRNKGNFPGRFSGRQFSNSRSEMNVSTLELGDSALYLCASTQWEWGTDTQYFGPGTRLTVL.

The V and J genes are TRBV6-4 and TRBJ2-1; TRBD2 might be the D (6 bases). There are 14 residues in the CDR3. Between the trimmed V and J ends, which lost 4 bases and 10 bases, there was a span of 17 bases. The germline CDR1 and CDR2 sequences are MRHNA and SNTAGT. The CDR3 here is CASSGEPGVGEQFF. The CDR3 DNA reads TGTGCCAGCAGTGGGGAGCCGGGAGTGGGGGAGCAGTTCTTC.

J is TRBJ2-4 and V is TRBV19; 7 nucleotides align to TRBD1. CDR1 is LNHDA, CDR2 SQIVND, per germline (reference sequence). This CDR3 has 17 amino acids. J gave up 2 bases and V 2 bases, and 9 bases lay outside the gene matches. The CDR3 protein is CASSISPGGATKNIQYF. In nucleotides, the CDR3 is TGTGCCAGTAGTATAAGCCCAGGGGGAGCTACCAAAAACATTCAGTACTTC.

The chain joins TRBV6-5 to TRBJ2-7; possible D gene TRBD2, 6 bases. The CDR3 is made up of 14 amino acids. Trimming shortened V by 6 bases and J by 4 bases, and 16 bases separated the two germline ends. Germline CDR1 reads MNHEY; CDR2 reads SVGAGI. The CDR3 loop is CASSQGPGVYEQYF. CDR3 nucleotides: TGTGCCAGCAGCCAGGGCCCGGGGGTATACGAGCAGTACTTC.

This clone was seen a single time. J is TRBJ1-4 and V is TRBV28; 7 bases line up with TRBD1. The V gene's germline CDR1 is MDHEN and CDR2 SYDVKM. The CDR3 has 14 residues. V was pared by 6 bases and J by 8 bases, with 9 bases of the junction left unmatched. The CDR3 sequence: CASRGTGVGEKLFF. The DNA for the CDR3 is TGTGCCAGCAGAGGAACAGGGGTAGGAGAAAAACTGTTTTTT. The full variable domain, with the rest looked up from reference TRBV28 and TRBJ1-4, is DVKVTQSSRYLVKRTGEKVFLECVQDMDHENMFWYRQDPGLGLRLIYFSYDVKMKEKGDIPEGYSVSREKKERFSLILESASTNQTSMYLCASRGTGVGEKLFFGSGTQLSVL.

The chain has TRBV7-2 and TRBJ2-7, with TRBD2 matching 9 bases. Germline loops: CDR1 SGHTA, CDR2 FQGNSA. After removal of 5 bases from V and 5 bases from J, the junction contained 10 bases not matched to a gene. This CDR3 comprises 15 residues. DNA for the CDR3: TGTGCCAGCAGCCCCCACTTAGCGGGAGTGGACGAGCAGTACTTC. It is translated as CASSPHLAGVDEQYF.

This rearrangement joins TRBV19 to TRBJ1-1; 7 bases are shared with TRBD1. The length of the CDR3 is 14 residues. J lost 5 bases, V lost 8 bases, and 11 bases had no gene match. Germline loops: CDR1 LNHDA, CDR2 SQIVND (reference sequence). Here the CDR3 DNA reads TGTGCCAGTCAAGAGGGGGCCCTCGGAACTGAAGCTTTCTTT. This gives the protein CASQEGALGTEAFF.

The gene calls are TRBV19 and TRBJ2-1; tentatively, D is TRBD2 (5 bases). Between the trimmed V and J ends, which lost 3 bases and 9 bases, there was a span of 18 bases. This CDR3 is 15 amino acids long. CDR1 and CDR2 from the germline V gene are LNHDA and SQIVND (reference sequence). CDR3: CASSIGLANYGEQFF. CDR3 nucleotide sequence: TGTGCCAGTAGTATCGGTCTAGCAAATTACGGTGAGCAGTTCTTC.

This clone was detected only once. The CDR3 sequence is CASSLSTGYEQYF. CDR3 DNA sequence: TGTGCCAGCAGCTTATCTACAGGCTACGAGCAGTACTTC. This chain links TRBV7-9 with TRBJ2-7; D possibly corresponds to TRBD1 (5 bases). Germline lookup yields CDR1 SEHNR and CDR2 FQNEAQ (reference sequence). The CDR3 runs to 13 residues. The V end was cut by 2 bases, the J end by 3 bases, with 8 bases between.

The chain has TRBV2 and TRBJ2-7, with 7 bases aligning to TRBD2. J gave up 2 bases and V 4 bases, and 2 bases lay outside the gene matches. Per the germline V gene, CDR1 is SNHLY and CDR2 is FYNNEI. This CDR3 is 13 amino acids long. CDR3 loop: CASSVAGAYEQYF. The DNA for the CDR3 is TGTGCCAGCAGTGTCGCGGGAGCCTACGAGCAGTACTTC.

The gene calls are TRBV19 and TRBJ2-7; 9 bases agree with TRBD1. CDR1 is LNHDA and CDR2 is SQIVND in the germline V gene (reference sequence). CDR3 size: 13 residues. V shed 9 bases, J shed 1 base, and the junction held 4 bases outside the gene matches. This chain's CDR3 is CASTGTGSYEQYF. CDR3 in DNA: TGTGCCAGCACCGGGACAGGGTCCTACGAGCAGTACTTC.

The chain joins TRBV7-2 to TRBJ1-5; weak D call: TRBD1 (5 bases). Trimming pared 3 bases from V and 2 bases from J, leaving 11 bases between. Germline CDR1 and CDR2: SGHTA and FQGNSA. This CDR3 contains 15 residues. CDR3 amino acids: CASSLWEGGNQPQHF. The CDR3 DNA sequence: TGTGCCAGCAGCTTGTGGGAAGGGGGCAATCAGCCCCAGCATTTT.

J is TRBJ2-2 and V is TRBV11-2, with 7 bases aligning to TRBD1. The germline gives CDR1 SGHAT, CDR2 FQNNGV. V shed 3 bases, J shed 3 bases, and the junction held 10 bases outside the gene matches. This CDR3 region has 17 residues. Written as DNA, the CDR3 is TGTGCCAGCAGCTTTCCTGTGGACAGGACAGACACCGGGGAGCTGTTTTTT. As protein: CASSFPVDRTDTGELFF.

This chain joins TRBV6-5 and TRBJ2-7; the D gene is possibly TRBD2 (6 bases). The CDR3 totals 13 residues. Germline V gives CDR1 MNHEY, CDR2 SVGAGI. V shed 6 bases and J shed 4 bases, with 13 bases lying between them. The CDR3: CASRRDLVYEQYF. CDR3 sequence (DNA): TGTGCCAGCAGACGGGACTTGGTATACGAGCAGTACTTC.

J is TRBJ1-4 and V is TRBV28, with TRBD1 matching over 8 bases. Germline CDR1 MDHEN, CDR2 SYDVKM. The CDR3 covers 14 residues. With 7 bases clipped from V and 7 bases from J, the junction kept 8 bases outside the gene matches. CDR3 in DNA: TGTGCCAGCATGCCTGCGGACAGGGCTGAAAAACTGTTTTTT. Protein: CASMPADRAEKLFF.

The rearrangement uses TRBV24-1 and TRBJ2-4; TRBD2 agrees at 15 bases. From germline, CDR1 is KGHDR and CDR2 SFDVKD. This CDR3 has 16 amino acids. With V trimmed by 9 bases and J by 8 bases, 10 bases remained unmatched. CDR3 bases: TGTGCCACCTCGACCGGGACTAGCGGGAGGCGGGACATTCAGTACTTC. It translates to CATSTGTSGRRDIQYF.

The chain links TRBV18 to TRBJ2-3, with 9 bases fitting TRBD1. CDR1 is KGHSH, CDR2 LQKENI, per germline. V dropped 8 bases and J dropped 4; count of bases not matched to a gene: 10. The CDR3 totals 15 residues. CDR3 sequence reads: CASARGQGGADTQYF. The CDR3 DNA reads as TGTGCCAGCGCCCGGGGACAGGGAGGTGCAGATACGCAGTATTTT.

The rearrangement joins TRBV6-6 to TRBJ1-6, with 8 bases lining up with TRBD1. Trimming at V came to 5 bases and at J to 5 bases, leaving 5 bases not matched to a gene. The CDR3 extends over 15 amino acids. From germline, CDR1 is MNHNY and CDR2 SVGAGI (reference sequence). For the CDR3, the DNA is TGTGCCAGCAGTCCACAGGGGGGTCATAATTCACCCCTCCACTTT. It encodes CASSPQGGHNSPLHF.

The rearrangement links TRBV5-6 to TRBJ1-2, with no clear D. The V end was cut by 2 bases, the J end by 8 bases, with 10 bases between. CDR1 and CDR2 (germline): SGHDT, YYEEEE. This CDR3 spans 12 amino acids. Here the CDR3 DNA reads TGTGCCAGCAGCTTTGAGGGTTGGGGCTACACCTTC. Encoded protein: CASSFEGWGYTF. Drawing the rest from reference TRBV5-6 and TRBJ1-2, the complete variable domain is DAGVTQSPTHLIKTRGQQVTLRCSPKSGHDTVSWYQQALGQGPQFIFQYYEEEERQRGNFPDRFSGHQFPNYSSELNVNALLLGDSALYLCASSFEGWGYTFGSGTRLTVV.

The chain links TRBV7-6 to TRBJ2-1; 8 positions match TRBD2. The germline gives CDR1 SGHVS, CDR2 FNYEAQ. The CDR3 contains 17 residues. J lost 2 bases, V lost 1 base, and 7 bases had no gene match. The CDR3 sequence is CASSLGASGYTYNEQFF. CDR3 DNA sequence: TGTGCCAGCAGCTTAGGGGCTAGCGGGTATACCTACAATGAGCAGTTCTTC.